The clone carrying this T cell receptor (beta chain) was seen a single time. The sample belongs to a study of blood T cell repertoires in COVID-19. Study details: Specimens from acute and convalescent COVID-19 originated in the United States, Italy and Spain. In each case, the material was cDNA or gDNA derived from T cells, B-cell-depleted T cells, or PBMCs.

Germline V gives CDR1 LNHDA, CDR2 SQIVND (reference sequence). CDR3 length equals 15 residues. After removal of 4 bases from V and 7 bases from J, the junction contained 9 bases not matched to a gene. As handled by the study authors: It was from reference gene primer amplification that nucleated cell counts were estimated. Clones were sequenced by immunoSEQ multiplex PCR, and TCRdb holds only the in-frame ones, with some missing. That table is the source of V, J and clone size, and D and trimming were worked out from the DNA. The sample has approximately 260,000 clones, approximately 90% seen once. The sample consisted of peripheral blood. The chain carries TRBV19 and TRBJ1-4, with 7 bases fitting TRBD1. This TCR came from a woman in her forties who had recovered from COVID-19. The CDR3 bases are TGTGCCAGTAGTAGACGACAGGGCCTATTTGAAAAACTGTTTTTT. Translation: CASSRRQGLFEKLFF.